These T cell receptor beta chains were read from a single sample in a study of T cell responses to AZD1222 COVID-19 vaccine. TCRdb keeps only in-frame clones here, not all; method: immunoSEQ multiplex PCR. The sample includes over 100,000 clones, 90% of them seen just once. Sample: peripheral blood, taken on day 0 of AZD1222 vaccination. The source of these receptors is an adult in good health. Both conserved end residues are part of each CDR3. Size tells how often a clone was seen (once, few, many) or the class of an expanded clone, and some rows leave it out.

j_call clone_size v_call cdr3_aa
TRBJ2-1 - TRBV15 CATKTGSHNEQFF
TRBJ2-7 - TRBV5-5 CASSWLLAGGYEQYF
TRBJ1-2 once TRBV7-9 CASSLARSRERLYGYTF
TRBJ2-6 - TRBV29-1 CSVENDRPSSGANVLTF
TRBJ1-6 - TRBV19 CASSITGTGVVSPLHF
TRBJ1-2 - TRBV25-1 CASSRGRDGYTF
TRBJ1-2 - TRBV4-3 CASSQEVRLNYGYTF
TRBJ2-1 - TRBV6-5 CASSYLGGTSHSGQFF
TRBJ1-1 - TRBV4-1 CASRDGRRNTEAFF
TRBJ2-7 - TRBV6-5 CASSYSMRSNEQYF
TRBJ2-7 - TRBV13 CASSLGPSLAGGYEQYF
TRBJ2-7 - TRBV20-1 CSARGGGEQYF
TRBJ2-1 - TRBV6-5 CASTRAGGRNEQFF
TRBJ1-5 medium-sized TRBV28 CASSLREDNQPQHF
TRBJ1-5 few TRBV18 CASSSQGTNNQPQHF
TRBJ1-2 - TRBV25-1 CASSAIPGQGDGDYGYTF
TRBJ1-2 once TRBV6-2/TRBV6-3 CASSYSIQGAGGYTF
TRBJ1-1 - TRBV2 CASLFTGPTEAFF
TRBJ1-2 - TRBV28 CASRGQETYGYTF
TRBJ1-1 - TRBV4-3 CASSQDGAKGHPNTEAFF
TRBJ1-2 - TRBV5-6 CASSARTGRGDTF
TRBJ1-1 - TRBV27 CASSLGGGSEAFF
TRBJ1-1 - TRBV5-1 CASSLAGGRTEAFF
TRBJ1-6 - TRBV10-2 CASSGAGYNSPLHF